A single sample is the source of the 27 T cell receptor beta chains below, sequenced in a study of blood T cells in healthy people across ages. Combining a sample-barcoded 5' primer with a J-beta primer mix, a second PCR ran for roughly 7 to 11 cycles. TCRdb recomputed calls from the 5' RACE reads with MiXCR, one row per CDR3 protein. The sample lists about 810,000 distinct CDR3 sequences; around 36% were seen once. Sample: blood. The receptors come from a man between 18 and 35 years old in good health.

This clonotype turned up a few times. The chain joins TRBV4-3 to TRBJ1-1, with D unresolved. Per germline, CDR1 LGHNA and CDR2 YSLEER. Trimming shortened V by 0 bases and J by 4 bases, and 9 bases separated the two germline ends. The length of the CDR3 is 14 residues. The CDR3, as DNA: TGCGCCAGCAGCCAAGATCGGCGAGGCACTGAAGCTTTCTTT. It translates to CASSQDRRGTEAFF.

This clonotype has more than one count but fewer than ten. The CDR3 coding sequence is TGCAGTGCTGCCCGGACCGGTCAGCCCCAGCATTTT. Translated, it gives CSAARTGQPQHF. The chain joins TRBV20-1 to TRBJ1-5; D is unresolved. The CDR3 sequence is 12 residues long. V gave up 5 bases and J gave up 6 bases, with 11 bases separating them. CDR1 DFQATT and CDR2 SNEGSKA come from the germline V gene (reference sequence).

The CDR3 coding sequence is TGCGCCAGCAGCTTGGGGGTTGTCCAGCATTTT. Protein: CASSLGVVQHF. The gene calls are TRBV5-1 and TRBJ1-5; D ambiguous. The germline CDR1 and CDR2 sequences are SGHRS and YFSETQ. The CDR3 loop spans 11 amino acids. With 0 bases removed from V and 12 bases from J, the gap between germline ends came to 7 bases.

With regard to this clonotype: This sequence may be a read error, since a much larger clone differs from it by one base. This chain joins TRBV18 and TRBJ2-3; D gene ambiguous. Germline CDR1 KGHSH, CDR2 LQKENI. CDR3 length equals 15 residues. The CDR3, as DNA: TGTGCCAGCCCACCCGTTGCGGATGGGACAGATACGCAGTATTTT. It codes for CASPPVADGTDTQYF.

J is TRBJ2-3 and V is TRBV2, with 7 bases fitting TRBD1. The CDR3 consists of 15 residues. CDR1 and CDR2 (germline): SNHLY, FYNNEI. The V and J ends lost 4 bases and 4 bases, in that order; junction bases with no gene match: 8. The CDR3: CASSAHTGAADTQYF. The DNA of the CDR3 is TGTGCCAGCAGTGCTCATACAGGGGCGGCAGATACGCAGTATTTT.

This sequence joins TRBV3-1 and TRBJ2-5; possible D gene TRBD2, 5 bases. CDR3 size: 13 residues. V was cut by 0 bases and J by 11 bases, with 13 bases left in between. Germline values: CDR1 LGHDT, CDR2 YNNKEL (reference sequence). The CDR3 region is CASSQENGDEQYF. Here the CDR3 DNA reads TGTGCCAGCAGCCAAGAGAACGGGGATGAGCAGTACTTC.

This clonotype has just a few counts. The V gene is TRBV6-1, the J gene TRBJ2-7; D unclear. Germline V gene data show CDR1 as MNHNS and CDR2 as SASEGT. Trimming pared 6 bases from V and 0 bases from J, leaving 9 bases between. There are 13 residues in the CDR3. The CDR3 reads CASSQTPSYEQYF. CDR3 coding DNA: TGTGCCAGCAGCCAGACACCCTCCTACGAGCAGTACTTC.

This clonotype was counted at least ten times. This rearrangement joins TRBV5-1 to TRBJ2-1, with 9 bases identical to TRBD1. CDR3 size: 14 residues. Losses at the gene ends were 5 bases for V and 2 bases for J; bases not matched to a gene: 2. In germline, CDR1 is SGHRS, CDR2 YFSETQ. Here the CDR3 reads CASRDRGAYNEQFF. DNA for the CDR3: TGCGCCAGCAGGGACAGGGGAGCCTACAATGAGCAGTTCTTC.

The rearrangement uses TRBV10-3 and TRBJ2-2; no reliable D call. The CDR3 length is 12 residues. The germline CDR1 and CDR2 sequences are ENHRY and SYGVKD. Trimming shortened V by 8 bases and J by 5 bases, and 9 bases separated the two germline ends. DNA for the CDR3: TGTGCCATCCATCAAGGGACCGGGGAGCTGTTTTTT. The encoded protein is CAIHQGTGELFF.

This chain joins TRBV7-9 and TRBJ2-4; TRBD2 aligns across 10 bases. The DNA end is more similar to TRBJ2-7, so the J call may be wrong. This CDR3 comprises 16 residues. Germline CDR1 and CDR2: SEHNR and FQNEAQ (reference sequence). The CDR3 nucleotides read TGTGCCAGCAGCTTAGCGGTGGCTAGCGGGAGCCACGAGCAGTACTTC. Translation gives CASSLAVASGSHEQYF.

This clonotype occurred a few times. V usage is TRBV12-3 or TRBV12-4 and J usage is TRBJ2-1, with D uncertain. The J call could be wrong; TRBJ2-7 is a better fit for the DNA end. The CDR3 covers 15 residues. CDR3 loop: CASSLEPLAYNEQYF. For the CDR3, the DNA is TGTGCCAGCAGTCTCGAGCCACTTGCCTACAATGAGCAGTACTTC.

As to this clonotype: A clone one base away is much larger, so this may be a read error. The J gene is TRBJ2-7, the V gene TRBV20-1; TRBD2 might be the D (6 bases). Per the germline V gene, CDR1 is DFQATT and CDR2 is SNEGSKA (reference sequence). This CDR3 comprises 17 residues. V was shortened by 1 base and J by 7 bases, with 26 bases between the two germline ends. CDR3 nucleotides: TGCAGTGCTAGAGTGTTCGCGGGGTCAGAACTCTACAATGAGCAGTACTTC. As protein: CSARVFAGSELYNEQYF.

Comment on this clonotype: A read error is possible here, since a much larger clone lies one base away. This rearrangement joins TRBV6-5 to TRBJ2-7, with 8 bases aligning to TRBD2. CDR3 length: 14 residues. CDR1 is MNHEY, CDR2 SVGAGI, per germline. With 5 bases clipped from V and 7 bases from J, the junction kept 10 bases outside the gene matches. The CDR3 bases are TGTGCCAGCAGTGACGGGACTAGAGGTTGGGAGCAGTACTTC. Protein product: CASSDGTRGWEQYF.

As to this clonotype: Mismatch with germline at one junction end may stem from a read error. The chain has TRBV9 and TRBJ2-2; D is ambiguous. CDR3 length: 13 residues. Germline V CDR1 and CDR2: SGDLS, YYNGEE. CDR3 amino acids: CASSFLVAGQLFF. CDR3 DNA sequence: TGTGCCAGCAGCTTCTTGGTCGCCGGGCAGCTGTTTTTT.

Ten or more counts support this clonotype. The gene calls are TRBV12-3 or TRBV12-4 and TRBJ2-1; 9 bases align to TRBD1. The CDR3 is 14 residues long. V gave up 6 bases and J gave up 6 bases; unmatched junction bases: 6. The CDR3 nucleotides read TGTGCCAGCAGGAGGACAGGGGAAGGCAATGAGCAGTTCTTC. It yields the protein CASRRTGEGNEQFF.

This chain uses TRBV7-9 with TRBJ1-1; 8 nucleotides match TRBD1. The J segment lost 0 bases and the V segment lost 5 bases, leaving 5 bases of the junction unmatched. Germline loops: CDR1 SEHNR, CDR2 FQNEAQ (reference sequence). CDR3 length equals 15 residues. The CDR3 loop is CASSPPDRVNTEAFF. The CDR3, as DNA: TGTGCCAGCAGCCCGCCGGACAGGGTGAACACTGAAGCTTTCTTT.

Only a few counts were recorded for this clonotype. Here the CDR3 DNA reads TGTGCCAGCAGTTCTGCGTGGGGAACAGATACGCAGTATTTT. It yields the protein CASSSAWGTDTQYF. J is TRBJ2-3 and V is TRBV7-2; D gene uncertain. V lost 6 bases and J 3 bases, leaving 13 bases between the germline ends. The CDR3 spans 14 residues. Per germline, CDR1 SGHTA and CDR2 FQGNSA.

V usage is TRBV28 and J usage is TRBJ2-5; D is possibly TRBD1 or TRBD2 (5 bases each). The J call may be in error: the DNA end matches TRBJ2-7 better. Germline CDR1 is MDHEN and CDR2 is SYDVKM. The CDR3 runs 11 residues. CDR3 DNA: TGTGCCAGCAGATCGGGGCACGAGCAGTACTTC. Its translation is CASRSGHEQYF.

Remarks on this clonotype: This may arise from a read error, as a much more abundant clone is one base away. J is TRBJ2-7 and V is TRBV29-1; TRBD2 matches 14 bases. CDR3 length equals 16 residues. The junction had 15 bases not matched to a gene; V was cut back by 7 bases and J by 7 bases. Per germline, CDR1 SQVTM and CDR2 ANQGSEA. The DNA for the CDR3 is TGCAGCGCCGGACTAGCGGGGGGCCGAACCTACAATGAGCAGTACTTC. Protein product: CSAGLAGGRTYNEQYF.

The sample holds a few counts of this clonotype. The J gene is TRBJ1-2, the V gene TRBV7-2, with D maybe TRBD1 (6 bases). The germline V and J ends were trimmed by 6 bases and 13 bases, with 21 bases remaining between them. CDR1 is SGHTA and CDR2 is FQGNSA in the germline V gene. The CDR3 length is 13 residues. CDR3 DNA: TGTGCCAGCAGACCCAGGGGTGGAGGTCGGCCCACCTTC. Its protein product is CASRPRGGGRPTF.

On this clonotype itself: A much larger clone differs by one base, so this may be a read error. This chain links TRBV7-9 with TRBJ2-5, with 11 bases fitting TRBD2. The DNA end is a closer match to TRBJ2-7, so the J assignment may be wrong. CDR1 is SEHNR and CDR2 is FQNEAQ in the germline V gene (reference sequence). This CDR3 region has 16 residues. CDR3 sequence (DNA): TGTGCCAGCAGCTTAGTGACTAGCGGGAACTCCAACGAGCAGTACTTC. This translates into CASSLVTSGNSNEQYF.

This clonotype occurred a few times. The rearrangement links TRBV9 to TRBJ1-6; D might be TRBD1 (6 bases). CDR1 SGDLS and CDR2 YYNGEE come from the germline V gene. V lost 4 bases and J lost 5, with 13 bases in between. The CDR3 contains 15 residues. CDR3 nucleotide sequence: TGTGCCAGCAGCTTCAGCGGGGGCAATAATTCACCCCTCCACTTT. This gives the protein CASSFSGGNNSPLHF. The whole variable domain, remainder taken from reference TRBV9 and TRBJ1-6, is DSGVTQTPKHLITATGQRVTLRCSPRSGDLSVYWYQQSLDQGLQFLIQYYNGEERAKGNILERFSAQQFPDLHSELNLSSLELGDSALYFCASSFSGGNNSPLHFGNGTRLTVT.

The chain has TRBV7-2 and TRBJ2-7, with D perhaps matching TRBD1 or TRBD2 (6 bases each). V was shortened by 3 bases and J by 3 bases, with 18 bases between the two germline ends. From germline, CDR1 is SGHTA and CDR2 FQGNSA. The CDR3 consists of 16 residues. The CDR3: CASSLARGPLIYEQYF. The CDR3 DNA reads TGTGCCAGCAGCTTGGCCCGGGGGCCGTTAATCTACGAGCAGTACTTC. Full variable domain (missing parts from reference TRBV7-2 and TRBJ2-7): GAGVSQSPSNKVTEKGKDVELRCDPISGHTALYWYRQSLGQGLEFLIYFQGNSAPDKSGLPSDRFSAERTGGSVSTLTIQRTQQEDSAVYLCASSLARGPLIYEQYFGPGTRLTVT.

The chain uses TRBV4-3 and TRBJ2-1, with 7 bases fitting TRBD1. The J call may be incorrect, as the DNA end agrees better with TRBJ2-7. The length of the CDR3 is 15 residues. Per the germline V gene, CDR1 is LGHNA and CDR2 is YSLEER. In DNA form, the CDR3 reads TGCGCCAGCAGCCATGACAGGGAGTCCTACAATGAGCAGTACTTC. It yields the protein CASSHDRESYNEQYF.

This chain connects TRBV7-2 to TRBJ2-5; D may be TRBD2 (5 bases). The CDR3 length is 14 residues. V dropped 6 bases and J dropped 11 bases, with 22 bases sitting between them. Germline loops: CDR1 SGHTA, CDR2 FQGNSA. CDR3 DNA: TGTGCCAGCAGGCCCGACGGGTCTGCGAGGGAGCAGTACTTC. Protein sequence: CASRPDGSAREQYF.

The chain joins TRBV6-7 to TRBJ2-3, with 9 positions matching TRBD2. TRBV6-7 has ORF status, its function being uncertain. The V gene end was trimmed by 7 bases and the J gene end by 1 base; junction bases not matched to a gene: 6. The CDR3 runs to 15 residues. CDR3 bases: TGTGCCAGCATTCCAGAGCGGGGGGGCACAGATACGCAGTATTTT. Translated: CASIPERGGTDTQYF.

This clonotype was picked up many times. The chain uses TRBV7-9 and TRBJ2-7; D may be TRBD1 or TRBD2 (5 bases each). Per the germline V gene, CDR1 is SEHNR and CDR2 is FQNEAQ (reference sequence). The length of the CDR3 is 14 residues. Trimming stripped 3 bases from V and 5 bases from J, with 14 bases between. The CDR3 here is CASSFRGTPHEQYF. The CDR3 DNA reads TGTGCCAGCAGCTTCCGGGGCACCCCACACGAGCAGTACTTC.